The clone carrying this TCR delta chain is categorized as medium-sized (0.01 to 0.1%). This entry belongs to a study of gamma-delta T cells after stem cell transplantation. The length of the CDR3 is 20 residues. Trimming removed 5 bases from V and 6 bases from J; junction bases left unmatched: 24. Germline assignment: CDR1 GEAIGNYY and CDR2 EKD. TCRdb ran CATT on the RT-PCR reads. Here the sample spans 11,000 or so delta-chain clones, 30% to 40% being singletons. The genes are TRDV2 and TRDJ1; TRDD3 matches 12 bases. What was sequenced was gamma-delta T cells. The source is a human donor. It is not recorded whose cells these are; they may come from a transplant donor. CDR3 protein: CACARSHPYWGIQAMNKLIF. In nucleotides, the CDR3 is TGTGCCTGTGCAAGGTCCCACCCCTACTGGGGGATACAAGCGATGAATAAACTCATCTTT.